This T cell receptor (beta chain) was captured in a study of graft-versus-host responses after intestinal transplantation. Overall study context: Transplant recipients had multivisceral, liver-intestinal, or isolated intestinal grafts.

TCRdb's copy holds only in-frame clones and misses some; the assay was immunoSEQ multiplex PCR. The sample holds some 10,000 clones, 80% to 95% seen once. The CDR3 length is 16 residues. Trimming cost V 3 bases and J 5 bases; bases outside gene matches: 9. Germline CDR1 is MNHGY and CDR2 is SVAAGI. This TCR derives from a human patient who received an intestinal transplant, so some T cells may come from the graft donor. This chain links TRBV6-9 with TRBJ2-1; 8 bases are shared with TRBD1. Sequencing used PBMCs, obtained almost 70 days after transplant. The CDR3 spells CASSYLPQGANNEQFF. The CDR3 region has the DNA TGTGCCAGCAGTTACCTACCGCAGGGGGCCAACAATGAGCAGTTCTTC.